The T cell receptor (beta chain) described here comes from a study of blood T cells in healthy people across ages. Primed by a sample-barcoded 5' primer and a J-beta primer mix, a second PCR proceeded for 7 to 11 cycles. MiXCR, applied by TCRdb to the 5' RACE reads, yields one record per CDR3 protein. Among some 1.6 million distinct CDR3 sequences listed, almost 35% were seen once. At least 5.5 micrograms of total RNA were extracted per sample. The TCR comes from a woman in her 30s in good health. Sequencing was done on a sample of blood.

CDR3 protein: CASRLAESYEQYF. The CDR3 coding sequence is TGTGCCAGCAGGCTAGCGGAGTCCTACGAGCAGTACTTC. The chain joins TRBV6-6 to TRBJ2-7; 7 nucleotides align to TRBD2. Germline CDR1 reads MNHNY; CDR2 reads SVGAGI (reference sequence). This CDR3 has 13 amino acids. The trim removed 6 bases at V and 1 base at J, leaving 3 bases unmatched.